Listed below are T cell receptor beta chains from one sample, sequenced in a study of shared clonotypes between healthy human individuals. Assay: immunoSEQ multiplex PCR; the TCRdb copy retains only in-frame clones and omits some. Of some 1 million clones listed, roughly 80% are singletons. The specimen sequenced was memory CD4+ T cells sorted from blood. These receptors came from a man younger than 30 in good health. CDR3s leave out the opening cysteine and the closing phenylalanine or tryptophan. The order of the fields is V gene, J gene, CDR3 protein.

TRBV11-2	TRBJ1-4	ASSRGEGATNEKLF
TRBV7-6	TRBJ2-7	ASSSKTGTSTEQY
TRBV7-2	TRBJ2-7	ASSLVSRLAGNQY
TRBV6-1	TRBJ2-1	ASKILAGEVQF
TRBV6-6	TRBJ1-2	ASSYSGGSGYT
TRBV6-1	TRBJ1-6	ASSERGGWFSPLH
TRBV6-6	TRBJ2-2	ASSYSSGGASGELF
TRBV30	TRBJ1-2	AWSVDSGGYT
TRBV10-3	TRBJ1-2	AISESAVGDYGYT
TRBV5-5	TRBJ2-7	ASSQTTSPYEQY
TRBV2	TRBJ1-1	ASSEVWSTEAF
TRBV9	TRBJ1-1	ASSVAGKAEAF
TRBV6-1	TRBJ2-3	ASSVGHKTDTQY
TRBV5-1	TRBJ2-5	ASSSSGVETQY
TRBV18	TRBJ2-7	ASSPPGLAMAEQY
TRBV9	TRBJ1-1	ASSPRQAPDTEAF
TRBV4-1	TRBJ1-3	ASSPLGGLAGNTIY
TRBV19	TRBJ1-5	ASSTGQGYQPQH
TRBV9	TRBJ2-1	ASSVTSGTPYNEQF
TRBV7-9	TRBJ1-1	ASSPWGAPEAF
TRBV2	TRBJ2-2	ASSPSGRSTGELF
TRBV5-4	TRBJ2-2	ASSLGAGQKNTGELF
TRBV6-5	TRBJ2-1	ASSRDSRNEQF
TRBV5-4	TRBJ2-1	ASSFQSSYNEQF
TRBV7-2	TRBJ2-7	ASSGGLLAGAYEQY
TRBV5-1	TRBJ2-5	ASSPLGVGRGEETQY
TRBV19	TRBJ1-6	ASSIGQPNNSPLH
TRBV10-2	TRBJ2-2	ASNPDRAGFHTGELF
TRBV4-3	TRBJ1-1	ASSHPARQGNTEAF
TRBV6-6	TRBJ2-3	ASVQRRAGADTQY
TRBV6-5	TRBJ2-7	ASRSASGREQY
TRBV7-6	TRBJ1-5	ASSSIGDQPQH
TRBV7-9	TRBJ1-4	ASSSRQGGLDEKLF
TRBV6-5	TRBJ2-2	ASSSRGFSAAGELF
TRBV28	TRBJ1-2	ASSSGASGYT
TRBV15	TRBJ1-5	ATSRDPTAYSNQPQH
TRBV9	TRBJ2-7	ASSADSFSYEQY
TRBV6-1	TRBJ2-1	ASSESQGTYNEQF
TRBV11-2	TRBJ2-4	ASSKGSGVAKNIQY
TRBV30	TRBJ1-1	ACWRFEAF
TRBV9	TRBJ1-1	ASGSTGGNTEAF
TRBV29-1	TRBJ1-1	SVTGAGEAF
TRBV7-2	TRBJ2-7	ATQGDSYEQY
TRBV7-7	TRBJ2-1	ASSAGTGLEQF
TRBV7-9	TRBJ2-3	ASSPRGGGSGTDTQY
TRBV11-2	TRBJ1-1	ASSLSRGNTEAF
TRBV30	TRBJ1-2	AWSVQAGARGYT
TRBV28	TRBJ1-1	ASSSPGHADTEAF
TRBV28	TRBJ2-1	ASSFGEGEQF
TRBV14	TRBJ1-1	ASSQNRRTEAF
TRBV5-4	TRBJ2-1	ASSDRARGEQF